This T cell receptor (beta chain) was recovered during a study of T cells in Graves' hyperthyroidism and ophthalmopathy. Per germline, CDR1 MNHEY and CDR2 SMNVEV (reference sequence). The CDR3 contains 12 residues. The ends lost 5 bases at V and 10 bases at J; junction bases unmatched: 5. Template material for amplifying TCR beta CDR3 regions consisted of RNA transcripts. Using the HTBI primer set, a first-round RT-PCR was run on the TCR CDR3. TCRdb ran MiXCR on the multiplex PCR reads and lists one entry per CDR3 protein. The repertoire has nearly 600,000 distinct CDR3 sequences, over 11% of them found once; the top ten carry roughly 5.7%. As to this clonotype: Its antigen is unknown.

General study results and limits: Most thyroid clonotypes that were expanded above 0.001 also turned up in blood. Ophthalmopathy was separated from stable hyperthyroidism by a 13 V-J model.

The material sequenced was blood. The rearrangement joins TRBV27 to TRBJ2-4, with 7 bases that match TRBD1. The receptor's source is a woman aged 30 to 39 with Graves' hyperthyroidism that later progressed to Graves' ophthalmopathy. The CDR3 here is CASSQDRRIQYF. The CDR3 DNA is TGTGCCAGCAGTCAGGACAGGAGAATTCAGTACTTC.